These 9 T cell receptor beta chains share one sample of origin, sequenced in a study of T cells in Graves' hyperthyroidism and ophthalmopathy. Authors of the study amplified TCR beta CDR3 regions from RNA transcripts. Using the HTBI primer set, a first-round RT-PCR was run on the TCR CDR3. TCRdb called the multiplex PCR reads again in MiXCR, with one record for every CDR3 protein. This table holds hundreds of thousands of distinct CDR3 sequences, just under 20% found once. The sequenced sample consisted of blood. The origin of the receptors is a man aged 35 to 55 with Graves' ophthalmopathy.

V gene TRBV2 combines with J gene TRBJ1-2; perhaps TRBD1 as D (5 bases). The CDR3 covers 13 residues. Trimming pared 6 bases from V and 3 bases from J, leaving 11 bases between. Germline assignment: CDR1 SNHLY and CDR2 FYNNEI. The DNA for the CDR3 is TGTGCCAGCAGACTCTCGGGGCACTATGGCTACACCTTC. Its protein product is CASRLSGHYGYTF.

The chain carries TRBV12-5 and TRBJ1-2; a possible D gene is TRBD1 (5 bases). Trimming shortened V by 5 bases and J by 7 bases, and 14 bases separated the two germline ends. From germline, CDR1 is LGHNT and CDR2 FRNRAP. The CDR3 spans 13 residues. The CDR3 DNA is TGTGCTAGTGGTCAATCGGGACGGCGTGGCTACACCTTC. Translation: CASGQSGRRGYTF.

The chain is built from TRBV20-1 and TRBJ1-1; the D is unclear. From germline, CDR1 is DFQATT and CDR2 SNEGSKA (reference sequence). V lost 4 bases and J 4 bases, leaving 13 bases between the germline ends. This CDR3 spans 13 amino acids. The CDR3 DNA reads as TGCAGTGCTATCCCCCGCGCCCGCACTGAAGCTTTCTTT. This translates into CSAIPRARTEAFF.

The sample holds many counts of this clonotype. This chain uses TRBV2 with TRBJ2-5; D is uncertain. V was shortened by 3 bases and J by 3 bases, with 14 bases between the two germline ends. The germline gives CDR1 SNHLY, CDR2 FYNNEI. The CDR3 loop spans 15 amino acids. For the CDR3, the DNA is TGTGCCAGCAGTGAGATGCCGAGTCCCGAAGAGACCCAGTACTTC. This translates into CASSEMPSPEETQYF. The whole variable domain, filled in from reference TRBV2 and TRBJ2-5, reads EPEVTQTPSHQVTQMGQEVILRCVPISNHLYFYWYRQILGQKVEFLVSFYNNEISEKSEIFDDQFSVERPDGSNFTLKIRSTKLEDSAMYFCASSEMPSPEETQYFGPGTRLLVL.

The sample holds a few counts of this clonotype. V and J are TRBV10-3 and TRBJ2-1; D perhaps matches TRBD1 (6 bases). The germline V gene has CDR1 ENHRY and CDR2 SYGVKD. Deletions cut 1 base from V and 8 bases from J, with 12 bases between. This CDR3 contains 14 residues. DNA of the CDR3: TGTGCCATCAGTGAGTTGGGGGCGCGTGATGAGCAGTTCTTC. Its protein is CAISELGARDEQFF.

This clonotype appeared many times. The V gene is TRBV28, the J gene TRBJ2-7, with TRBD1 identical over 11 bases. V was clipped by 4 bases and J by 5 bases; unmatched bases: 7. This CDR3 is built from 15 residues. The germline V gene encodes CDR1 MDHEN and CDR2 SYDVKM. The CDR3 DNA is TGTGCCAGCAGTTCCGAAGGGACAGGGGGTAACGAGCAGTACTTC. Protein: CASSSEGTGGNEQYF.

This clonotype was counted at least ten times. The J gene is TRBJ2-5, the V gene TRBV28, with TRBD1 identical over 7 bases. The J segment lost 2 bases and the V segment lost 6 bases, leaving 12 bases of the junction unmatched. In germline, CDR1 is MDHEN, CDR2 SYDVKM. The CDR3 spans 16 residues. The CDR3, as DNA: TGTGCCAGCAGCCAGCCCCTGGGACAGACGCAAGAGACCCAGTACTTC. It yields the protein CASSQPLGQTQETQYF.

This sequence joins TRBV6-1 and TRBJ1-6; possible D gene TRBD1, 6 bases. The CDR3 extends over 15 amino acids. Germline assignment: CDR1 MNHNS and CDR2 SASEGT. The ends were cut back, 8 bases at V and 0 bases at J, with 11 bases in the middle. CDR3 DNA sequence: TGTGCCAGCCGAGGGGGGAGCTCCTATAATTCACCCCTCCACTTT. It encodes CASRGGSSYNSPLHF.

The chain links TRBV27 to TRBJ1-1, with D maybe TRBD1 (5 bases). Germline V gives CDR1 MNHEY, CDR2 SMNVEV (reference sequence). Trimming stripped 2 bases from V and 2 bases from J, with 9 bases between. This CDR3 region has 14 residues. The CDR3 DNA reads TGTGCCAGCAGTTTAGAGTGGGACAACACTGAAGCTTTCTTT. Amino acids: CASSLEWDNTEAFF.